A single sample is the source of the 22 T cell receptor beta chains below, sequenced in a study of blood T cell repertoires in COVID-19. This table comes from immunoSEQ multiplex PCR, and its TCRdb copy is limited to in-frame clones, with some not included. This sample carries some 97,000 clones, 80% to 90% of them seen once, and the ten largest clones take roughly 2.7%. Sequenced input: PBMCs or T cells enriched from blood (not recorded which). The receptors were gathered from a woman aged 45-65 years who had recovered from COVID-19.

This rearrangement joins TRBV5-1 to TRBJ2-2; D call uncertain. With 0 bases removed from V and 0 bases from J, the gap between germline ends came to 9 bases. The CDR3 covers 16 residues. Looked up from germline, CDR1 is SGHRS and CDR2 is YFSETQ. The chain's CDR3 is CASSLDRYANTGELFF. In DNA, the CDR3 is TGCGCCAGCAGCTTGGACCGCTACGCGAACACCGGGGAGCTGTTTTTT.

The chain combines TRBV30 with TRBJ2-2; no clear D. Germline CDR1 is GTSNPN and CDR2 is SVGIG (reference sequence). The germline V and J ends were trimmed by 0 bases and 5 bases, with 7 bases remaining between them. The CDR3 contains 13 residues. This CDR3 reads CAWSVRVTGELFF. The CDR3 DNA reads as TGTGCCTGGAGTGTACGAGTTACCGGGGAGCTGTTTTTT.

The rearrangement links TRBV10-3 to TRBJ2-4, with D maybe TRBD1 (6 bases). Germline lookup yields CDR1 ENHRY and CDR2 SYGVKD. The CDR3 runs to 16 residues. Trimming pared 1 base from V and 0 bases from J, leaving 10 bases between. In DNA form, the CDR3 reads TGTGCCATCAGTGAGTTCTGGGACAAAGCCAAAAACATTCAGTACTTC. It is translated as CAISEFWDKAKNIQYF.

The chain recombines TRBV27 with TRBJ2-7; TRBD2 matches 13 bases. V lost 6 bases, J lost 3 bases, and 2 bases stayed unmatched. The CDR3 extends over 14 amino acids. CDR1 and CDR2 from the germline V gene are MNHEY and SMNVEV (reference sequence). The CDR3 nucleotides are TGTGCCAGCAGGGGACTAGCGGGACGCTACGAGCAGTACTTC. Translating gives CASRGLAGRYEQYF.

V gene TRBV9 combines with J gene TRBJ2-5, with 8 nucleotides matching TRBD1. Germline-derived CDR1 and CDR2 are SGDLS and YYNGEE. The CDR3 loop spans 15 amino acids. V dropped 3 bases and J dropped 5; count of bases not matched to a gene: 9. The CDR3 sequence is CASSAMTGVDETQYF. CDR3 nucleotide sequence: TGTGCCAGCAGCGCCATGACAGGGGTAGACGAGACCCAGTACTTC.

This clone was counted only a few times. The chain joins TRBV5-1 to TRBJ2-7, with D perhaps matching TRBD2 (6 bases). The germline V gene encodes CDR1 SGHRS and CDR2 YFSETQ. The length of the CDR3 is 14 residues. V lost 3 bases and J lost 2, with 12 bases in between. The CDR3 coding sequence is TGCGCCAGCAGCTATCAGGAGGGACCCTACGAGCAGTACTTC. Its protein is CASSYQEGPYEQYF.

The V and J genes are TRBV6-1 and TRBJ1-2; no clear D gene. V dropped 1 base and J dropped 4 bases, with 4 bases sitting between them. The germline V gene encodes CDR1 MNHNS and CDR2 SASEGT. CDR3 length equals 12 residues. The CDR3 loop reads CASSEGLYGYTF. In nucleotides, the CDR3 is TGTGCCAGCAGTGAAGGGCTCTATGGCTACACCTTC.

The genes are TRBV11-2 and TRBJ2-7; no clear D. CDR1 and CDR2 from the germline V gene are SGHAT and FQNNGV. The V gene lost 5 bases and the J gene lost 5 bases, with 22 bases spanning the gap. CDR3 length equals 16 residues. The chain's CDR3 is CASSPPLWAERDEQYF. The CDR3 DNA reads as TGTGCCAGCAGCCCACCCTTGTGGGCCGAGAGAGACGAGCAGTACTTC.

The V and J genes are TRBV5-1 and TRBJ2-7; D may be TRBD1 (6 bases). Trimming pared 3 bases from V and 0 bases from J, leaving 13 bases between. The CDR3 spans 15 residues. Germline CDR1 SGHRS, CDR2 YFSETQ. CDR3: CASSSLVQGSYEQYF. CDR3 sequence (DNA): TGCGCCAGCAGCTCGCTCGTACAGGGCTCCTACGAGCAGTACTTC.

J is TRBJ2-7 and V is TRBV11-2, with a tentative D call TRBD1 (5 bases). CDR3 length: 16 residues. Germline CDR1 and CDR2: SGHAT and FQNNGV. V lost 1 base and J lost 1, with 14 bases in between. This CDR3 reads CASSLGAAGQSYEQYF. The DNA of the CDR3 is TGTGCCAGCAGCTTAGGTGCGGCAGGGCAATCCTACGAGCAGTACTTC.

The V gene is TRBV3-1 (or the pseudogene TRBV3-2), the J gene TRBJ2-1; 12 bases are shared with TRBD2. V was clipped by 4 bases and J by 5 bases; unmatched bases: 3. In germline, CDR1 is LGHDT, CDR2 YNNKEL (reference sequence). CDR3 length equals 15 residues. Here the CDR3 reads CASSPRLAGDNEQFF. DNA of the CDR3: TGTGCCAGCAGCCCCCGACTAGCGGGAGACAATGAGCAGTTCTTC.

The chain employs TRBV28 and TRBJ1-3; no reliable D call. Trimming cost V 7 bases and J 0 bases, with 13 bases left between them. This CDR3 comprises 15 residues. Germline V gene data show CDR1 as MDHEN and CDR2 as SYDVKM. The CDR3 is CASTTLRGSGNTIYF. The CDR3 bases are TGTGCCAGCACTACCCTCCGGGGCTCTGGAAACACCATATATTTT.

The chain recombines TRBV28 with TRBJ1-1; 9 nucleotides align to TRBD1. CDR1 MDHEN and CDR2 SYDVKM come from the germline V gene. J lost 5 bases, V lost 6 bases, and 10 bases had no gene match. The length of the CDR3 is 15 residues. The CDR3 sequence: CASRSPDRGLTEAFF. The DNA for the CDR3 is TGTGCCAGCAGATCACCGGACAGGGGTTTGACTGAAGCTTTCTTT.

CDR3 loop: CASSLGGGPSHTQYF. CDR3 in DNA: TGTGCCAGCAGCTTAGGAGGGGGCCCCTCACATACGCAGTATTTT. The chain employs TRBV11-3 and TRBJ2-3, with TRBD1 matching 7 bases. V shed 1 base and J 7 bases; nucleotides not matched to a gene: 8. The CDR3 has 15 residues. Germline CDR1 is SGHNT and CDR2 is YENEEA. Looking up the rest from reference TRBV11-3 and TRBJ2-3 gives the full variable domain: EAGVVQSPRYKIIEKKQPVAFWCNPISGHNTLYWYLQNLGQGPELLIRYENEEAVDDSQLPKDRFSAERLKGVDSTLKIQPAELGDSAVYLCASSLGGGPSHTQYFGPGTRLTVL.

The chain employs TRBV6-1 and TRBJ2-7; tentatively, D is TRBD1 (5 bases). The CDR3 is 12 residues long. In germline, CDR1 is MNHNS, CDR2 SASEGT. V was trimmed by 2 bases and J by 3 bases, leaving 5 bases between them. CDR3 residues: CASSERGYEQYF. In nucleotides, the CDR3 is TGTGCCAGCAGTGAAAGGGGCTACGAGCAGTACTTC.

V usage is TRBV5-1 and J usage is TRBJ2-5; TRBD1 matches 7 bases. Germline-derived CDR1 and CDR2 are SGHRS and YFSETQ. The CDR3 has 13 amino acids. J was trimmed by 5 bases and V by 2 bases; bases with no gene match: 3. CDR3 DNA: TGCGCCAGCAGCTTACAGGGGTTGGAGACCCAGTACTTC. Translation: CASSLQGLETQYF.

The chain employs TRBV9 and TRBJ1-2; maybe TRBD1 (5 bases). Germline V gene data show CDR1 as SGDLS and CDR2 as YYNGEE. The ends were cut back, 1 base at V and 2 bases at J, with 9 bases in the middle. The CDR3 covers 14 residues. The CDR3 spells CASSVLAGNYGYTF. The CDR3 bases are TGTGCCAGCAGCGTATTGGCAGGGAACTATGGCTACACCTTC.

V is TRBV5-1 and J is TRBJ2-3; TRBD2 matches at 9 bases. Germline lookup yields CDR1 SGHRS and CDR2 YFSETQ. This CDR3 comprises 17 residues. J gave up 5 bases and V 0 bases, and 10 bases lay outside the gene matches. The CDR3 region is CASSLGRGGRALDTQYF. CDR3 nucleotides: TGCGCCAGCAGCTTGGGTCGAGGCGGGAGGGCCTTAGATACGCAGTATTTT. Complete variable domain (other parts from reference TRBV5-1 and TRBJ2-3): KAGVTQTPRYLIKTRGQQVTLSCSPISGHRSVSWYQQTPGQGLQFLFEYFSETQRNKGNFPGRFSGRQFSNSRSEMNVSTLELGDSALYLCASSLGRGGRALDTQYFGPGTRLTVL.

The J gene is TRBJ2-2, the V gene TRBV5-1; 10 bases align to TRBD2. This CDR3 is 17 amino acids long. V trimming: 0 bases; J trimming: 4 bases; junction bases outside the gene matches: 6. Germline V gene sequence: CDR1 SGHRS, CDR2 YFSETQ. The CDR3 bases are TGCGCCAGCAGCTTGGAGATAGCGGGAGGCGTCACCGGGGAGCTGTTTTTT. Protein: CASSLEIAGGVTGELFF.

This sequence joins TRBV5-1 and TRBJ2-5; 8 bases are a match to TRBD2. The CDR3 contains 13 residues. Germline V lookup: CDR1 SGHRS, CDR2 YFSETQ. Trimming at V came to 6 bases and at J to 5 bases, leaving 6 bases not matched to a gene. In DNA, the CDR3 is TGCGCCAGCACCGGGGGGGGGCGGGAGACCCAGTACTTC. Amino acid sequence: CASTGGGRETQYF.

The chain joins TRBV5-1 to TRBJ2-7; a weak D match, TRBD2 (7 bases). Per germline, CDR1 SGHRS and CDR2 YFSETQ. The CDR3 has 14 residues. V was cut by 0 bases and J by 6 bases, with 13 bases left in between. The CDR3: CASSLDRGAGEQYF. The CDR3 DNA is TGCGCCAGCAGCTTGGATCGGGGGGCGGGCGAGCAGTACTTC.

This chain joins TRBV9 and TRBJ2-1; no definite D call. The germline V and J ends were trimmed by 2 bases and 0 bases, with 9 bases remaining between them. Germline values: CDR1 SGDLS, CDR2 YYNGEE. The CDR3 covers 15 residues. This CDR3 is CASSVDTSSYNEQFF. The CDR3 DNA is TGTGCCAGCAGCGTCGACACCAGCTCCTACAATGAGCAGTTCTTC.